These 25 T cell receptor beta chains originate from one sample sequenced in a study of siplizumab effects on memory and regulatory T cells (dated by TCRdb to about 2019). The library was built by means of the immunoSEQ multiplex PCR assay. What TCRdb holds here is the immuneACCESS table cut down to in-frame rearrangements. Part of the clones is not present; checked against another copy, under half of the missing clones reflect an unresolved V gene, and the others are unexplained. Across this sample there are 80,000 to 130,000 clones, with around 95% seen only once. Roughly 0.6% of the sample is in the top ten clones. Sample: Tregs sorted from blood. Receptors were obtained from a human donor in good health.

The chain is built from TRBV5-1 and TRBJ2-7; D possibly uses TRBD1 or TRBD2 (5 bases each). Germline-derived CDR1 and CDR2 are SGHRS and YFSETQ. Trimming took off 5 bases at V and 2 bases at J, with 14 bases between the two ends. The CDR3 is 14 amino acids. In DNA form, the CDR3 reads TGCGCCAGCAGTCCCCGGGACGGAACCTACGAGCAGTACTTC. Translation gives CASSPRDGTYEQYF.

J is TRBJ2-7 and V is TRBV28; D unclear. CDR1 and CDR2 (germline): MDHEN, SYDVKM. With 9 bases removed from V and 3 bases from J, the gap between germline ends came to 12 bases. The CDR3 is made up of 12 amino acids. This CDR3 is CASQRRGYEQYF. CDR3 in DNA: TGTGCCAGTCAACGGAGAGGCTACGAGCAGTACTTC.

The CDR3 DNA reads TGTGCCAGCAGCGCCGGGACAGCCCATGAAAAACTGTTTTTT. It specifies CASSAGTAHEKLFF. This rearrangement joins TRBV9 to TRBJ1-4, with 7 nucleotides matching TRBD1. Unmatched junction bases numbered 5, after V lost 3 bases and J lost 6 bases. This CDR3 contains 14 residues. Germline CDR1 SGDLS, CDR2 YYNGEE.

This sequence joins TRBV4-1 and TRBJ1-2; the match to TRBD1 covers 7 bases. The CDR3 consists of 13 residues. V lost 4 bases and J lost 4; bases outside the gene matches: 3. CDR1 is MGHRA and CDR2 is YSYEKL in the germline V gene. The chain's CDR3 is CASSLGTVYGYTF. In DNA, the CDR3 is TGCGCCAGCAGCCTCGGGACAGTCTATGGCTACACCTTC.

This sequence joins TRBV7-2 and TRBJ2-3, with D possibly matching TRBD1 (5 bases). V was cut by 3 bases and J by 0 bases, with 19 bases left in between. This CDR3 is 18 amino acids long. Germline-derived CDR1 and CDR2 are SGHTA and FQGNSA. The CDR3 bases are TGTGCCAGCAGCTTCAGACCTTTAGGGGCAGGGAGCACAGATACGCAGTATTTT. This gives the protein CASSFRPLGAGSTDTQYF.

The CDR3 DNA is TGCGCCAGCAGCTTGGGAGGGGGACGGTACGAGACCCAGTACTTC. This gives the protein CASSLGGGRYETQYF. The gene calls are TRBV5-1 and TRBJ2-5, with a weak D call TRBD1 (6 bases). Germline values: CDR1 SGHRS, CDR2 YFSETQ. V was trimmed by 0 bases and J by 5 bases, leaving 14 bases between them. CDR3 size: 15 residues. Together with reference TRBV5-1 and TRBJ2-5, the CDR3 gives the full variable domain: KAGVTQTPRYLIKTRGQQVTLSCSPISGHRSVSWYQQTPGQGLQFLFEYFSETQRNKGNFPGRFSGRQFSNSRSEMNVSTLELGDSALYLCASSLGGGRYETQYFGPGTRLLVL.

The gene calls are TRBV28 and TRBJ2-1; D may be TRBD2 (5 bases). Trimming took off 1 base at V and 12 bases at J, with 7 bases between the two ends. The germline V gene encodes CDR1 MDHEN and CDR2 SYDVKM. The CDR3 contains 11 residues. CDR3 in amino acids: CASSLYGGQFF. CDR3 coding DNA: TGTGCCAGCAGTTTATATGGAGGGCAGTTCTTC.

This chain joins TRBV5-1 and TRBJ2-1; 12 bases fit TRBD2. CDR1 SGHRS and CDR2 YFSETQ come from the germline V gene. The V and J ends lost 4 bases and 6 bases, in that order; junction bases with no gene match: 11. The CDR3 length is 17 residues. The CDR3 DNA reads as TGCGCCAGCAGCCTCCTTAGGGCTAGCGGGAGGGGCAATGAGCAGTTCTTC. Encoded protein: CASSLLRASGRGNEQFF.

The V call is TRBV5-1, the J call TRBJ2-2; no clear D. This CDR3 is 11 amino acids long. Between the trimmed V and J ends, which lost 6 bases and 8 bases, there was a span of 8 bases. From germline, CDR1 is SGHRS and CDR2 YFSETQ. This CDR3 is CASTLGGELFF. The CDR3 coding sequence is TGCGCCAGCACTCTGGGAGGGGAGCTGTTTTTT.

The chain joins TRBV5-4 to TRBJ2-1, with D possibly matching TRBD2 (6 bases). This CDR3 is built from 16 residues. V was cut by 4 bases and J by 1 base, with 15 bases left in between. Germline V CDR1 and CDR2: SGHNT, YYREEE (reference sequence). Here the CDR3 reads CASSLLGRGSYNEQFF. DNA of the CDR3: TGTGCCAGCAGCCTGCTCGGGAGAGGATCCTACAATGAGCAGTTCTTC.

This rearrangement joins TRBV28 to TRBJ2-3; D is unclear. The CDR3 runs to 12 residues. CDR1 and CDR2 from the germline V gene are MDHEN and SYDVKM. V was shortened by 4 bases and J by 6 bases, with 8 bases between the two germline ends. The CDR3 DNA follows: TGTGCCAGCAGTTCCCTTTTGGATACGCAGTATTTT. This codes for CASSSLLDTQYF.

The chain recombines TRBV10-1 with TRBJ2-2, with unresolved D. The CDR3 contains 12 residues. The germline V gene has CDR1 WNHNN and CDR2 SYGVQD (reference sequence). V gave up 6 bases and J gave up 2 bases, with 4 bases separating them. CDR3 residues: CASSQNTGELFF. As DNA, the CDR3 is TGCGCCAGCAGCCAAAACACCGGGGAGCTGTTTTTT.

This chain joins TRBV19 and TRBJ1-1; D is undetermined. Trimming removed 6 bases at V and 6 bases at J, with 8 bases between. CDR1 is LNHDA, CDR2 SQIVND, per germline (reference sequence). The CDR3 has 11 residues. The CDR3: CASSLGAEAFF. As DNA, the CDR3 is TGTGCCAGTAGCTTGGGTGCTGAAGCTTTCTTT.

The V and J genes are TRBV10-3 and TRBJ2-3, with 10 positions matching TRBD2. V dropped 6 bases and J dropped 4; count of bases not matched to a gene: 10. Germline V gene data show CDR1 as ENHRY and CDR2 as SYGVKD. CDR3 size: 16 residues. CDR3 amino acids: CAIRAGGRGVADTQYF. As DNA, the CDR3 is TGTGCCATCAGAGCGGGAGGGAGGGGGGTCGCAGATACGCAGTATTTT.

The rearrangement joins TRBV23-1 to TRBJ2-7, with D possibly matching TRBD2 (5 bases). TRBV23-1 is labeled an ORF, and its function is uncertain. The CDR3 has 18 amino acids. Trimming took 3 bases from V and 3 from J, leaving 24 bases between them. The CDR3 nucleotides read TGCGCCAGCAGTCATTACGATCATAGGACTGCTAACTTCTACGAGCAGTACTTC. The encoded protein is CASSHYDHRTANFYEQYF.

The chain joins TRBV5-1 to TRBJ1-3; D not certain. V was trimmed by 4 bases and J by 2 bases, leaving 13 bases between them. The CDR3 extends over 15 amino acids. CDR1 and CDR2 (germline): SGHRS, YFSETQ. CDR3 DNA: TGCGCCAGCAGCAACGGGCAATTAACTGGAAACACCATATATTTT. Encoded protein: CASSNGQLTGNTIYF.

CDR3 in amino acids: CASSLVSGFSLYGYTF. The CDR3 DNA follows: TGTGCCAGCAGTTTGGTCAGTGGGTTCTCCCTCTATGGCTACACCTTC. The rearrangement uses TRBV28 and TRBJ1-2; D call uncertain. Germline V gene sequence: CDR1 MDHEN, CDR2 SYDVKM. Between the trimmed V and J ends, which lost 3 bases and 4 bases, there was a span of 18 bases. The CDR3 loop spans 16 amino acids.

This clone appeared a few times. The chain is built from TRBV7-3 and TRBJ1-1; D not resolved. There are 15 residues in the CDR3. V lost 5 bases and J lost 6, with 19 bases in between. From germline, CDR1 is SGHTA and CDR2 FQGTGA. The CDR3 protein is CASSPSGGGRAEAFF. The CDR3 coding sequence is TGTGCCAGCAGCCCATCGGGCGGCGGCCGGGCTGAAGCTTTCTTT.

V gene TRBV5-6 combines with J gene TRBJ1-1; D is perhaps TRBD1 (6 bases). V gave up 3 bases and J gave up 10 bases, with 25 bases separating them. Per germline, CDR1 SGHDT and CDR2 YYEEEE. The CDR3 is 16 residues long. Written as DNA, the CDR3 is TGTGCCAGCAGCTGGGGAACGGGGGGCTCTCAAACAAGAGCTTTCTTT. Translated: CASSWGTGGSQTRAFF.

This rearrangement joins TRBV27 to TRBJ1-5, with D maybe TRBD1 (6 bases). Germline V lookup: CDR1 MNHEY, CDR2 SMNVEV (reference sequence). The V gene lost 3 bases and the J gene lost 2 bases, with 11 bases spanning the gap. This CDR3 comprises 15 residues. CDR3 residues: CASSFNRVGNQPQHF. CDR3 DNA sequence: TGTGCCAGCAGTTTTAACAGGGTGGGCAATCAGCCCCAGCATTTT.

V is TRBV4-1 and J is TRBJ1-2, with TRBD1 matching 11 bases. V dropped 1 base and J dropped 8; count of bases not matched to a gene: 15. The CDR3 loop spans 18 amino acids. Per germline, CDR1 MGHRA and CDR2 YSYEKL. CDR3 residues: CASSQVSPGQGVTWGYTF. CDR3 DNA: TGCGCCAGCAGCCAAGTTTCCCCGGGACAGGGGGTTACATGGGGCTACACCTTC.

The gene calls are TRBV7-9 and TRBJ2-5, with 8 positions matching TRBD1. CDR1 is SEHNR, CDR2 FQNEAQ, per germline (reference sequence). The V segment lost 5 bases and the J segment 4 bases; nucleotides outside the gene matches: 3. The CDR3 covers 13 residues. As DNA, the CDR3 is TGTGCCAGCAGCCCTACAGGGGGAGAGACCCAGTACTTC. It codes for CASSPTGGETQYF.

The genes are TRBV4-1 and TRBJ1-2; 12 nucleotides line up with TRBD1. Germline loops: CDR1 MGHRA, CDR2 YSYEKL. CDR3 length equals 17 residues. V was clipped by 0 bases and J by 6 bases; unmatched bases: 8. The CDR3 coding sequence is TGCGCCAGCAGCCAAGAATGGTCAGGGACAGGGGGCAATGGCTACACCTTC. This gives the protein CASSQEWSGTGGNGYTF.

This clone was counted once. Other DNA sequences within the sample encode an identical CDR3. This sequence joins TRBV2 and TRBJ2-7; 8 nucleotides match TRBD1. Germline loops: CDR1 SNHLY, CDR2 FYNNEI. The trim removed 4 bases at V and 4 bases at J, leaving 0 bases unmatched. CDR3 length: 12 residues. The CDR3 sequence is CASSGQGYEQYF. The CDR3 DNA is TGTGCCAGCAGTGGACAGGGGTACGAGCAGTACTTC.

The rearrangement links TRBV13 to TRBJ2-5; D is possibly TRBD1 or TRBD2 (5 bases each). V was cut by 2 bases and J by 5 bases, with 18 bases left in between. CDR1 is PRHDT and CDR2 is FYEKMQ in the germline V gene (reference sequence). The CDR3 runs 16 residues. CDR3 coding DNA: TGTGCCAGCAGCTTATCCCGGACCAGAGGGACGGAGACCCAGTACTTC. Protein product: CASSLSRTRGTETQYF.